Detailed here is one T cell receptor (beta chain). What antigen it recognizes has not been identified. The sample holds no much larger clone one base away, and base qualities are not on file. The 39 donors, aged about 6 to 100 years, were systemically healthy Caucasian individuals from Russia. Each donor gave approximately 9.3 milliliters of peripheral blood, collected into EDTA-treated Vacutainer tubes. Ficoll-Paque density-gradient centrifugation was used to isolate PBMCs, with at least 6.5 million per sample. Trizol reagent was used to extract total RNA from the PBMCs, yielding at least 6 micrograms per sample. Naive CD45RAhigh/CD27high T cell percentages were measured by flow cytometry on a PBMC aliquot from every donor. The library was produced with 5' RACE. TCRdb names Illumina HiSeq 2500 as the instrument used. A second roughly 6 to 11 cycle PCR used a sample-barcoded 5' primer and a J-beta primer mix. A unique molecular identifier was introduced onto each TCR beta cDNA molecule by a template-switch 5' adaptor carrying 12 random nucleotides. Each sample yielded at least 3 million CDR3-containing paired-end reads. All of the RNA was converted into first-strand cDNA using the Mint cDNA synthesis kit, with a TRBC-specific oligonucleotide serving as the primer. Following uracil-DNA glycosylase treatment, all cDNA underwent a first 18-cycle PCR with the universal primers M1SS and BC2_uni_R. From the authors' description of their analysis: Normalization of each sample was performed by random selection of 1 million high-quality reads, each carrying a distinct molecular identifier. Instead of being binned into consensus sequences, reads that shared molecular identifiers were thrown out. MiTCR, with a Q25 quality threshold and the strictest error-elimination algorithm, was used for CDR3 identification, clonotype clustering and error correction. A nonparametric unseen species model with Euler transformation was used to estimate a lower bound on total TCR beta diversity. TCRdb itself trimmed the public reads at Q25 with fastp, ran MiXCR and retained productive beta chains. One record per CDR3 amino acid sequence lists the most common genes and DNA. The V and J calls follow TCRdb's processing rather than the paper's. The sample includes roughly 2 million distinct CDR3 sequences, with about 50% observed a single time. The ten biggest clones cover more than 2% of the sample.

The sample is drawn from a study of blood T cells in healthy people across ages (dated by TCRdb to between 2015 and 2016). For context, the study as a whole: In model experiments, template switching captured about one uniquely barcoded TCR beta cDNA molecule for every two T cells. The study analyzed two additional independent replicas of 1 million unique cDNA reads from the same blood draw for two donors, one aged 18 to 29 and one aged 80 or older. The donors were divided into four age groups: young (average around 16 years), middle-aged (approximately 39), aged (roughly 66) and long-lived (around 80). Using deep sequencing normalized with unique cDNA molecular identifiers, the study measured how TCR beta repertoire diversity changes with age. To avoid experimental bias, donors of different ages were spread randomly across the sequencing lanes. The paper's findings and limits, for the study overall: Total diversity estimates from one million sequenced T cells were considered lower bounds and underestimates. The percentage of naive T cells measured by flow cytometry correlated strongly with observed TCR beta diversity. The CMV infection status of donors was not known, potentially confounding age-related changes in expanded clonotypes. As age increased, observed TCR beta diversity per million T cells dropped in a roughly linear way, and a significant reduction was already evident by age approximately 40. Since profiling was done on bulk unsorted PBMCs, naive and antigen-experienced compartments could not be conclusively compared. The long-lived group showed more naive CD4+ T cells, fewer expanded clones and increased TCR diversity than the aged group, suggesting age selection.

V was cut back by 7 bases and J by 3 bases, leaving a gap of 17 bases between them. The CDR3 contains 15 residues, cysteine and phenylalanine counted. Kept here is only the CDR3 DNA, which spans 45 bases and is read in frame from base 1. This clonotype originated in a woman in her forties in good health. The chain couples TRBV12-3 or TRBV12-4 to TRBJ2-3; the D gene could be either TRBD1 or TRBD2, each agreeing at 7 bases. Sample: blood. The CDR3: CASTLQGGLTDTQYF. In nucleotides, the sequence is TGTGCCAGCACCCTCCAGGGGGGGCTGACAGATACGCAGTATTTT.